The 16 T cell receptor beta chains reported below all come from one sample, sequenced in a study of blood T cell repertoires in COVID-19. Here immunoSEQ multiplex PCR was the method, and the copy in TCRdb shows in-frame clones only, minus some. The sample contains about 250,000 clones, nearly 85% of which appear only once. The sample comprised peripheral blood. These receptor sequences come from a human donor in a cohort sampled during active COVID-19.

This clone has just one count. The rearrangement uses TRBV12-1 and TRBJ2-7; TRBD2 is the table's D call, not checked against the DNA. TRBV12-1 is annotated as a pseudogene. This CDR3 has 14 amino acids. Here the CDR3 DNA reads TGTGCCAGCAGCCGACCGCAAACGGGGTACGAGCAGTACTTC. Translation: CASSRPQTGYEQYF.

J is TRBJ2-7 and V is TRBV15, with 9 nucleotides matching TRBD1. J was trimmed by 12 bases and V by 1 base; bases with no gene match: 10. CDR3 length: 14 amino acids. Per the germline V gene, CDR1 is LNHNV and CDR2 is YYDKDF (reference sequence). The CDR3 loop reads CATSRVRTGEWLYF. Here the CDR3 DNA reads TGTGCCACCAGCAGAGTGAGGACAGGGGAATGGCTGTACTTC.

CDR3 loop: CASMYGGETQYF. CDR3 coding DNA: TGTGCCAGCATGTACGGGGGAGAGACCCAGTACTTC. The V call is TRBV2, the J call TRBJ2-5, with a tentative D call TRBD2 (6 bases). CDR1 and CDR2 (germline): SNHLY, FYNNEI. Trimming left V 7 bases short and J 4 bases short, with 10 bases between. The CDR3 contains 12 residues.

DNA of the CDR3: TGTGCCAGCAGCAGGAACAGGGGTGTGCGGGATGAAAAACTGTTTTTT. It specifies CASSRNRGVRDEKLFF. The genes are TRBV5-4 and TRBJ1-4, with 7 bases that match TRBD1. The V segment lost 4 bases and the J segment 6 bases; nucleotides outside the gene matches: 12. Germline V lookup: CDR1 SGHNT, CDR2 YYREEE (reference sequence). This CDR3 spans 16 amino acids. The full variable domain, completed using reference TRBV5-4 and TRBJ1-4, is ETGVTQSPTHLIKTRGQQVTLRCSSQSGHNTVSWYQQALGQGPQFIFQYYREEENGRGNFPPRFSGLQFPNYSSELNVNALELDDSALYLCASSRNRGVRDEKLFFGSGTQLSVL.

The chain links TRBV19 to TRBJ2-1, with TRBD1 matching over 10 bases. The CDR3 has 15 amino acids. CDR1 is LNHDA, CDR2 SQIVND, per germline (reference sequence). V gave up 6 bases and J gave up 4 bases; unmatched junction bases: 6. The CDR3 here is CASSVRDRGYNEQFF. DNA for the CDR3: TGTGCCAGTAGCGTCAGGGACAGGGGTTACAATGAGCAGTTCTTC.

V gene TRBV12-5 combines with J gene TRBJ1-6; maybe TRBD1 (6 bases). The V end lost 0 bases, the J end lost 2 bases, and 17 bases lay between the germline ends. The CDR3 runs to 19 residues. From germline, CDR1 is LGHNT and CDR2 FRNRAP. The CDR3 spells CASGLVLSNRATYNSPLHF. The DNA of the CDR3 is TGTGCTAGTGGTTTGGTACTCAGCAACAGGGCTACCTATAATTCACCCCTCCACTTT. Full variable domain (outside the CDR3, taken from reference TRBV12-5 and TRBJ1-6): DARVTQTPRHKVTEMGQEVTMRCQPILGHNTVFWYRQTMMQGLELLAYFRNRAPLDDSGMPKDRFSAEMPDATLATLKIQPSEPRDSAVYFCASGLVLSNRATYNSPLHFGNGTRLTVT.

The V gene is TRBV6-5, the J gene TRBJ2-5; 11 nucleotides line up with TRBD2. The CDR3 loop spans 15 amino acids. Germline CDR1 MNHEY, CDR2 SVGAGI. V lost 2 bases to trimming and J lost 3 bases; unmatched junction nucleotides: 2. The CDR3 region has the DNA TGTGCCAGCAGTTACCTAGCGGGAGGCAAAGAGACCCAGTACTTC. This sequence encodes CASSYLAGGKETQYF.

This rearrangement joins TRBV5-1 to TRBJ2-3; 14 nucleotides match TRBD2. The V gene's germline CDR1 is SGHRS and CDR2 YFSETQ. The CDR3 sequence is 17 residues long. V was clipped by 0 bases and J by 3 bases; unmatched bases: 3. The CDR3: CASSLGLAGGPTDTQYF. DNA of the CDR3: TGCGCCAGCAGCTTGGGACTAGCGGGGGGGCCTACAGATACGCAGTATTTT. The variable domain in full, completed from reference TRBV5-1 and TRBJ2-3, reads KAGVTQTPRYLIKTRGQQVTLSCSPISGHRSVSWYQQTPGQGLQFLFEYFSETQRNKGNFPGRFSGRQFSNSRSEMNVSTLELGDSALYLCASSLGLAGGPTDTQYFGPGTRLTVL.

The rearrangement uses TRBV7-9 and TRBJ1-2; a weak D match, TRBD1 (6 bases). The CDR3 consists of 15 residues. V lost 5 bases and J 4 bases, leaving 17 bases between the germline ends. The germline V gene has CDR1 SEHNR and CDR2 FQNEAQ (reference sequence). CDR3 amino acids: CASSPISGGGYGYTF. Written as DNA, the CDR3 is TGTGCCAGCAGCCCCATAAGTGGGGGCGGCTATGGCTACACCTTC.

This clone was found once. Here the CDR3 DNA reads TGTGCCAGCAGCCCATGGACTAGCGGGAGCGCAGATACGCAGTATTTT. Translation gives CASSPWTSGSADTQYF. The chain links TRBV11-3 to TRBJ2-3; 13 nucleotides agree with TRBD2. J was trimmed by 4 bases and V by 5 bases; bases with no gene match: 6. This CDR3 spans 16 amino acids. Per the germline V gene, CDR1 is SGHNT and CDR2 is YENEEA.

In the case of this clone: The junction and the germline gene differ at one end; a read error may be behind it. The V gene is TRBV19, the J gene TRBJ1-5, with 7 nucleotides matching TRBD1. The CDR3 contains 14 residues. Per the germline V gene, CDR1 is LNHDA and CDR2 is SQIVND (reference sequence). CDR3 bases: TGTGCCAGTAGGAGTGCAGGGGGAAATCAGTCCCAGCATTTT. It is translated as CASRSAGGNQSQHF.

The chain couples TRBV5-1 to TRBJ2-7; 7 bases align to TRBD2. The J segment lost 4 bases and the V segment lost 4 bases, leaving 5 bases of the junction unmatched. Per the germline V gene, CDR1 is SGHRS and CDR2 is YFSETQ. The CDR3 contains 13 residues. The CDR3 nucleotides read TGCGCCAGCAGCCGGGACTACCAATACGAGCAGTACTTC. The encoded protein is CASSRDYQYEQYF.

The J gene is TRBJ2-7, the V gene TRBV2, with D possibly TRBD1 on 6 matching bases. This CDR3 is built from 14 residues. Germline loops: CDR1 SNHLY, CDR2 FYNNEI. The V end was cut by 5 bases, the J end by 2 bases, with 13 bases between. The CDR3 is CASSYRALAYEQYF. The CDR3, as DNA: TGTGCCAGCAGTTACAGGGCCCTCGCCTACGAGCAGTACTTC.

The chain joins TRBV5-1 to TRBJ2-1, with unresolved D. Trimming removed 9 bases at V and 0 bases at J, with 13 bases between. The CDR3 is 14 residues long. Germline CDR1 and CDR2: SGHRS and YFSETQ. The DNA for the CDR3 is TGCGCCACCCGGCTTGGCGGCTCCTACAATGAGCAGTTCTTC. Protein: CATRLGGSYNEQFF.

V gene TRBV24-1 combines with J gene TRBJ2-5, with D perhaps TRBD2 (7 bases). Germline V gives CDR1 KGHDR, CDR2 SFDVKD. The V gene lost 6 bases and the J gene lost 5 bases, with 12 bases spanning the gap. The CDR3 has 13 residues. The CDR3 region has the DNA TGTGCCACCAGTCGGGGGGCTGGGGAGACCCAGTACTTC. Its translation: CATSRGAGETQYF.

The genes are TRBV14 and TRBJ1-2; 10 nucleotides line up with TRBD1. V dropped 7 bases and J dropped 1; count of bases not matched to a gene: 27. This CDR3 has 22 residues. CDR1 is SGHDN, CDR2 FVKESK, per germline. DNA of the CDR3: TGTGCCAGCACCGGAGGGGACGTATTTCCTGGACAGGGGGTAAGAGTTAACTATGGCTACACCTTC. The encoded protein is CASTGGDVFPGQGVRVNYGYTF.